The entry that follows covers one TCR beta chain sequence. As yet, its antigen is unknown. The data are from a study of long-term antiretroviral therapy in people with HIV. Study-wide results and caveats: No data were available on ART adherence, viral resistance or therapy changes. Following ART, diversity rose but still fell short of transplant donor controls. The clones with expansion before ART were dominant in the repertoire at all time points.

The CDR3 has 15 residues. CDR1 MNHEY and CDR2 SMNVEV come from the germline V gene (reference sequence). With 2 bases removed from V and 7 bases from J, the gap between germline ends came to 14 bases. The assay used was immunoSEQ (version v3.0), run at survey level. Some clones are missing from TCRdb's copy, which holds only in-frame ones; the method was immunoSEQ multiplex PCR. The profile shows 42,000 or so clones, more than 80% of them singletons. Sequences were derived from unsorted PBMCs, sampled 3.1 years after starting antiretroviral therapy. The V and J genes are TRBV27 and TRBJ1-4; perhaps TRBD1 as D (6 bases). The receptor comes from a woman aged 50 to 60 with HIV. The CDR3 sequence: CASSLALGGFEKLFF. CDR3 DNA: TGTGCCAGCAGTTTAGCGTTAGGGGGTTTTGAAAAACTGTTTTTT.